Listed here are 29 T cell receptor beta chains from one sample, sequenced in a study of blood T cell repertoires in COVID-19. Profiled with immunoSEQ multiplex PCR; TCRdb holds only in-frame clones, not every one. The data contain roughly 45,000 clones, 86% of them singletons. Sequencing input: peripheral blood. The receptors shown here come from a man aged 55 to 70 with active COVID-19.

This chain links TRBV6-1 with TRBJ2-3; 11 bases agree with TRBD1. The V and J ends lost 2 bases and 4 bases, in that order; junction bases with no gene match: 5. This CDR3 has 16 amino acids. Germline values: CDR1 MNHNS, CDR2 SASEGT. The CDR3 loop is CASSEQRTGGADTQYF. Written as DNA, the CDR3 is TGTGCCAGCAGTGAACAAAGGACAGGGGGCGCAGATACGCAGTATTTT.

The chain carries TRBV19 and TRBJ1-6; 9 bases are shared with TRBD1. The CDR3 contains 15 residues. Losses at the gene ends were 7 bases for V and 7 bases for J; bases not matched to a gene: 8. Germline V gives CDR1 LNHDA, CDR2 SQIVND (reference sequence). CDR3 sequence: CASKPGQGENSPLHF. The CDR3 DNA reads TGTGCCAGTAAACCGGGACAGGGTGAGAATTCACCCCTCCACTTT.

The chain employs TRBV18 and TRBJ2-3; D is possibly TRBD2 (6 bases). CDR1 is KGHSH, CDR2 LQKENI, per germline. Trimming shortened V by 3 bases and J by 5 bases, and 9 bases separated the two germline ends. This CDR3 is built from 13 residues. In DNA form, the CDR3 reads TGTGCCAGCTCACCTCAAGCGGGAGATACGCAGTATTTT. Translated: CASSPQAGDTQYF.

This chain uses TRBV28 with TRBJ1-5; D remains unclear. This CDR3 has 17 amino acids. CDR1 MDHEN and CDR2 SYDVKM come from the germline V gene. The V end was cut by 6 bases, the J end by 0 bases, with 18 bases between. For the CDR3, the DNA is TGTGCCAGCAGGCTCCCCGAGGCAGAAGTTAGCAATCAGCCCCAGCATTTT. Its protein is CASRLPEAEVSNQPQHF.

The CDR3 here is CASSYSTGYNSPLHF. The CDR3 region has the DNA TGTGCCAGCAGTTACTCGACCGGGTATAATTCACCCCTCCACTTT. This sequence joins TRBV6-5 and TRBJ1-6; D not certain. The length of the CDR3 is 15 residues. CDR1 MNHEY and CDR2 SVGAGI come from the germline V gene. V was trimmed by 0 bases and J by 4 bases, leaving 7 bases between them.

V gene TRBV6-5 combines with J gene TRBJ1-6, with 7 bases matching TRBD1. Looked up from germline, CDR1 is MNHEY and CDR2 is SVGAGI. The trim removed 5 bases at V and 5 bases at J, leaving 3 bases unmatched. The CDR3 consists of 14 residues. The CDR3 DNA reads TGTGCCAGCAGTAGGGGACAGCATAATTCACCCCTCCACTTT. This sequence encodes CASSRGQHNSPLHF.

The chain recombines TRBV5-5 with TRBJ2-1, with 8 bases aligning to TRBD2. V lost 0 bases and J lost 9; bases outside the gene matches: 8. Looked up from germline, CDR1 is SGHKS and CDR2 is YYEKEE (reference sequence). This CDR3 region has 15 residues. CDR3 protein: CASSLAGLEGGEQFF. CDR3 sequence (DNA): TGTGCCAGCAGCTTGGCGGGACTAGAGGGCGGTGAGCAGTTCTTC.

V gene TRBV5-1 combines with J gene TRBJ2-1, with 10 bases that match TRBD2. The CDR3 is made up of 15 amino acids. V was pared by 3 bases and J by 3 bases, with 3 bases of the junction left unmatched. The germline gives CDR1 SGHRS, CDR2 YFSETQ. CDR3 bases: TGCGCCAGCAGCTCTCTAGCGGGAGACTACAATGAGCAGTTCTTC. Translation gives CASSSLAGDYNEQFF.

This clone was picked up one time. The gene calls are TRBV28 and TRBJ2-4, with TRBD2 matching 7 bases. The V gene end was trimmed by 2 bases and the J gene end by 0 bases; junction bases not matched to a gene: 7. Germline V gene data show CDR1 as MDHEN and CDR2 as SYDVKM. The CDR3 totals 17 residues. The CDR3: CASSLVSSGLAKNIQYF. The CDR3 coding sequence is TGTGCCAGCAGTTTAGTGTCTAGCGGTTTAGCCAAAAACATTCAGTACTTC.

The CDR3 region has the DNA TGTGCCAGCAGTGACACAAACACCGGGGAGCTGTTTTTT. As protein: CASSDTNTGELFF. This sequence joins TRBV6-4 and TRBJ2-2; D ambiguous. The CDR3 spans 13 residues. Germline CDR1 is MRHNA and CDR2 is SNTAGT. V gave up 2 bases and J gave up 2 bases, with 3 bases separating them.

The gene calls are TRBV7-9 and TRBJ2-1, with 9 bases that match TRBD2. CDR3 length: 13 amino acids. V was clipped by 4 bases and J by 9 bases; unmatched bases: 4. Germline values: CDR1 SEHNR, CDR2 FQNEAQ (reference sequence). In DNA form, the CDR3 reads TGTGCCAGCAGCTCTAGCGGGACCCTTGAGCAGTTCTTC. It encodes CASSSSGTLEQFF.

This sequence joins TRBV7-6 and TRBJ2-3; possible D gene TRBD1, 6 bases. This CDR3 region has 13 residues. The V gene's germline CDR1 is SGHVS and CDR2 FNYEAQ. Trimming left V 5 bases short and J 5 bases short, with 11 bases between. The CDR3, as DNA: TGTGCCAGCAGCCCTATCAGGGGAGATACGCAGTATTTT. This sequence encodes CASSPIRGDTQYF. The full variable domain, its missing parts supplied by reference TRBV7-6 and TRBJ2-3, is GAGVSQSPRYKVTKRGQDVALRCDPISGHVSLYWYRQALGQGPEFLTYFNYEAQQDKSGLPNDRFSAERPEGSISTLTIQRTEQRDSAMYRCASSPIRGDTQYFGPGTRLTVL.

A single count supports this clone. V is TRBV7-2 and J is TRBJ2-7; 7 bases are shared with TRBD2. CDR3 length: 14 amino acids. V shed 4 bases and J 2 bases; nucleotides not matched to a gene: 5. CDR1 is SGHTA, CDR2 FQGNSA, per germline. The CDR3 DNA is TGTGCCAGCAGCTACCCGAGCGGGGCCTACGAGCAGTACTTC. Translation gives CASSYPSGAYEQYF.

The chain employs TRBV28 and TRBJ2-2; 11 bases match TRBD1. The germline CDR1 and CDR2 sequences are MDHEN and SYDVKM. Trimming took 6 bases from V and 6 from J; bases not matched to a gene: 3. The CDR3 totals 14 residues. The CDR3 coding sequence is TGTGCCAGCAGCATGGACAGGGGGCCCGGGGAGCTGTTTTTT. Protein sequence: CASSMDRGPGELFF.

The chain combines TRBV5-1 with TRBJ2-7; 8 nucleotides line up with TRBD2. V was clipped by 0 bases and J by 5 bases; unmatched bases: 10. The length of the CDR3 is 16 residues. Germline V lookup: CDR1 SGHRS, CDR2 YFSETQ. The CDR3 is CASSLAPGRARHEQYF. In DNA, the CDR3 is TGCGCCAGCAGCTTGGCCCCCGGGAGGGCCCGCCACGAGCAGTACTTC.

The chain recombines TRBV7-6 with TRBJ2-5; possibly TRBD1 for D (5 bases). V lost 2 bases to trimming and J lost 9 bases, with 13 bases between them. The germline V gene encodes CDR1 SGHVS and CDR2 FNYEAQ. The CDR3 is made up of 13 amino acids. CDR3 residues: CASSLKEEGAQYF. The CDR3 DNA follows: TGTGCCAGCAGCTTAAAGGAAGAAGGGGCCCAGTACTTC.

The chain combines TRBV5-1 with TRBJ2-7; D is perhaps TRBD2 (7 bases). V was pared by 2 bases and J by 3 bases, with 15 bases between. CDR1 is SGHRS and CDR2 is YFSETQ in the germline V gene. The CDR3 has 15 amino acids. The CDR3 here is CASSLHQGGGYEQYF. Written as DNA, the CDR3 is TGCGCCAGCAGCTTACATCAGGGAGGGGGCTACGAGCAGTACTTC.

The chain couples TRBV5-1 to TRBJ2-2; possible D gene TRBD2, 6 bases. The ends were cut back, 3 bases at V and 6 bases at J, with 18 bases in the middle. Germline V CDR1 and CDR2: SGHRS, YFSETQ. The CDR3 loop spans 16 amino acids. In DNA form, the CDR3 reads TGCGCCAGCAGCTCGATTCAGGGAGGAAATGCCGGGGAGCTGTTTTTT. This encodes CASSSIQGGNAGELFF.

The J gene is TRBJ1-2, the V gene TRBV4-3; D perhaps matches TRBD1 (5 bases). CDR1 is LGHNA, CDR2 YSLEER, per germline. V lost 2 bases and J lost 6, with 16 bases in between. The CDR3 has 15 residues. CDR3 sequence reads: CASSQTIGGINGYTF. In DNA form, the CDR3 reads TGCGCCAGCAGCCAAACTATCGGGGGTATTAATGGCTACACCTTC.

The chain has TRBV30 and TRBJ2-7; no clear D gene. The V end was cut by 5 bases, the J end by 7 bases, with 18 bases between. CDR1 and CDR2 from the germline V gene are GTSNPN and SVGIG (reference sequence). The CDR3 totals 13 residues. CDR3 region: CAWAVITLREQYF. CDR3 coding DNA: TGTGCCTGGGCGGTGATTACGCTAAGAGAGCAGTACTTC.

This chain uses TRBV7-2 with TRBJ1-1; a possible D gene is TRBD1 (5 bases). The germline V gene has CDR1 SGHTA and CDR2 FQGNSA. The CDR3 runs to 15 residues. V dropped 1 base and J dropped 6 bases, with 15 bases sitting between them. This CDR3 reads CASSLVWGPGSEAFF. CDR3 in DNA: TGTGCCAGCAGCTTAGTCTGGGGCCCCGGCTCTGAAGCTTTCTTT.

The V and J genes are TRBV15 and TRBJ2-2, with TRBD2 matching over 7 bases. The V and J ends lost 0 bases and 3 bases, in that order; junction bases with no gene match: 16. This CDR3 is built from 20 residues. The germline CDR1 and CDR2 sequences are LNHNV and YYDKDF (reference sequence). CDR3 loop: CATSRDPPWGGEVDTGELFF. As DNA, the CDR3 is TGTGCCACCAGCAGAGATCCTCCGTGGGGGGGTGAGGTCGACACCGGGGAGCTGTTTTTT.

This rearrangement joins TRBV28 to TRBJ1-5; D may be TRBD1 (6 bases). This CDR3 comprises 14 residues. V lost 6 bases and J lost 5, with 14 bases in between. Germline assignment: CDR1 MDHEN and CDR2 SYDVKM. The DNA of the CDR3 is TGTGCCAGCAGCCAACAGGGAATATATCAGCCCCAGCATTTT. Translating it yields CASSQQGIYQPQHF.

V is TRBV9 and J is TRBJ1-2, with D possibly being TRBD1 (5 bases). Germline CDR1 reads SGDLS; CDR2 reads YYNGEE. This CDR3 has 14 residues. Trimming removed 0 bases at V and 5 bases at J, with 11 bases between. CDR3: CASSVAGAGYGYTF. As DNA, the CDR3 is TGTGCCAGCAGCGTAGCTGGGGCAGGTTATGGCTACACCTTC. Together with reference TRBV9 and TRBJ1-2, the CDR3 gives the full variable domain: DSGVTQTPKHLITATGQRVTLRCSPRSGDLSVYWYQQSLDQGLQFLIQYYNGEERAKGNILERFSAQQFPDLHSELNLSSLELGDSALYFCASSVAGAGYGYTFGSGTRLTVV.

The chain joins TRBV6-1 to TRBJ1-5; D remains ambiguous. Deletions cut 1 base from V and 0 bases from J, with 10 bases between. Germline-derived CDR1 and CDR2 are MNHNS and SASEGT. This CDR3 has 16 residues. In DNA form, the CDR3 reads TGTGCCAGCAGTGAAGGGCGACACAATAGCAATCAGCCCCAGCATTTT. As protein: CASSEGRHNSNQPQHF.

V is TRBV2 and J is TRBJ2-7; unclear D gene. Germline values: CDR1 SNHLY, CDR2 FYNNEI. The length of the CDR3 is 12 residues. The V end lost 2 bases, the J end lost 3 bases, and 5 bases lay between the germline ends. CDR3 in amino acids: CASSEFFYEQYF. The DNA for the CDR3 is TGTGCCAGCAGTGAATTCTTCTACGAGCAGTACTTC.

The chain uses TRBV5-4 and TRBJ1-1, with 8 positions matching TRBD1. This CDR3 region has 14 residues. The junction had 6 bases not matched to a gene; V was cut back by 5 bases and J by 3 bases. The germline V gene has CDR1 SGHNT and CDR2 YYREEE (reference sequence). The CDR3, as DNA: TGTGCCAGCAGTTCGACAGGGGCCTACACTGAAGCTTTCTTT. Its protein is CASSSTGAYTEAFF.

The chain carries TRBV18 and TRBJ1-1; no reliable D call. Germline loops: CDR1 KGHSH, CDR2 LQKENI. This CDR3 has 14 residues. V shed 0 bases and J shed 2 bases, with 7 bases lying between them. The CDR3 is CASSPPAANTEAFF. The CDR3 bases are TGTGCCAGCTCACCACCGGCGGCCAACACTGAAGCTTTCTTT.

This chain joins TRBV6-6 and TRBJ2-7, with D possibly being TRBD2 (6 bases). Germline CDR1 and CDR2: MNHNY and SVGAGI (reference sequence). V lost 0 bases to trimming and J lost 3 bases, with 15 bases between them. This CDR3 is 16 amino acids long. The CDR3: CASSYSKGTGDYEQYF. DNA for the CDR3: TGTGCCAGCAGTTACTCGAAGGGGACGGGAGACTACGAGCAGTACTTC.